Below are 18 T cell receptor beta chains sequenced from a single sample in a study of post-analysis software for immune sequencing data. Study-level results: Five or six TRBV segments were more frequent in patients than controls; TRBV5-6, TRBV5-1 and TRBV20-1 belonged to this group.

These receptors' targets are unknown. Libraries were made from TCR beta cDNA, and they carried unique molecular identifiers. Using its own MiXCR run on the PCR reads, TCRdb lists one record per CDR3 protein. In the table there are roughly 580,000 distinct CDR3 sequences, around 40% of which are singletons. The sequenced sample was blood. Every receptor here comes from a girl aged 5 to 17 with multiple sclerosis.

V gene TRBV7-4 combines with J gene TRBJ2-5; TRBD1 agrees at 8 bases. The CDR3 contains 15 residues. CDR1 SGHVT and CDR2 SQSDAQ come from the germline V gene. The J segment lost 1 base and the V segment lost 6 bases, leaving 7 bases of the junction unmatched. The DNA for the CDR3 is TGTGCCAGCAGTTCAGGGGGCCCACGCCAAGAGACCCAGTACTTC. The encoded protein is CASSSGGPRQETQYF.

The chain has TRBV2 and TRBJ2-1; 7 nucleotides align to TRBD1. Germline V lookup: CDR1 SNHLY, CDR2 FYNNEI. This CDR3 is 16 amino acids long. Trimming cost V 9 bases and J 4 bases; bases outside gene matches: 15. This chain's CDR3 is CASPFNRDSPYNEQFF. In nucleotides, the CDR3 is TGTGCCAGTCCGTTTAACCGGGACAGCCCGTACAATGAGCAGTTCTTC.

The chain links TRBV7-9 to TRBJ2-7; D call uncertain. Germline lookup yields CDR1 SEHNR and CDR2 FQNEAQ (reference sequence). The CDR3 has 13 residues. V was clipped by 7 bases and J by 3 bases, with 13 bases between them. The CDR3 here is CASIPKDGYEQYF. The CDR3 nucleotides read TGTGCCAGCATCCCAAAAGACGGCTACGAGCAGTACTTC.

The chain employs TRBV27 and TRBJ2-1; D is undetermined. Germline V CDR1 and CDR2: MNHEY, SMNVEV (reference sequence). The CDR3 is 14 residues long. V lost 8 bases to trimming and J lost 1 base, with 12 bases between them. The CDR3 DNA reads TGTGCCAGCGCTCCAGTTAATTCCTACAATGAGCAGTTCTTC. Its protein is CASAPVNSYNEQFF.

This clonotype was seen more than once but under ten times. The chain joins TRBV10-3 to TRBJ1-2; 8 bases agree with TRBD1. Germline V gives CDR1 ENHRY, CDR2 SYGVKD. The CDR3 runs 14 residues. The trim removed 3 bases at V and 4 bases at J, leaving 4 bases unmatched. The CDR3: CAISDLQGAYGYTF. The CDR3 region has the DNA TGTGCCATCAGTGATCTGCAGGGGGCCTATGGCTACACCTTC.

The sample holds one count of this clonotype. This chain connects TRBV10-3 to TRBJ1-2; D is perhaps TRBD1 (5 bases). The CDR3 has 13 residues. CDR1 is ENHRY and CDR2 is SYGVKD in the germline V gene. Trimming took 6 bases from V and 2 from J, leaving 10 bases between them. Here the CDR3 reads CAIRDNSNYGYTF. Written as DNA, the CDR3 is TGTGCCATCAGGGACAACAGCAACTATGGCTACACCTTC.

V is TRBV20-1 and J is TRBJ1-1; D might be TRBD1 (6 bases). This CDR3 region has 14 residues. Germline V gene sequence: CDR1 DFQATT, CDR2 SNEGSKA (reference sequence). V was cut by 0 bases and J by 5 bases, with 13 bases left in between. The CDR3 coding sequence is TGCAGTGCTAGAGATAAGAGGCAGGGGACTGAAGCTTTCTTT. Translated, it gives CSARDKRQGTEAFF.

This chain joins TRBV5-1 and TRBJ1-1; a weak D match, TRBD1 (5 bases). The germline V gene has CDR1 SGHRS and CDR2 YFSETQ. Trimming took 4 bases from V and 1 from J, leaving 11 bases between them. There are 14 residues in the CDR3. The CDR3 sequence is CASSVSTGNTEAFF. CDR3 nucleotide sequence: TGCGCCAGCAGCGTGAGTACAGGGAACACTGAAGCTTTCTTT.

In the case of this clonotype: A junction boundary mismatches the germline segment, possibly from a read error. The chain carries TRBV2 and TRBJ1-6; D is ambiguous. Germline V gives CDR1 SNHLY, CDR2 FYNNEI. This CDR3 comprises 14 residues. CDR3 sequence (DNA): TGCGCCAGCAGTTACCGGAGCCTGGAGGGACCCCTCCACTTT. Translating it yields CASSYRSLEGPLHF.

This clonotype was seen only a few times. The chain combines TRBV12-3 or TRBV12-4 with TRBJ2-7; D is possibly TRBD1 (6 bases). CDR3 length: 15 amino acids. V was clipped by 6 bases and J by 0 bases, with 15 bases between them. The DNA of the CDR3 is TGTGCCAGCAGGAGAAGACAGGCCAGCTCCTACGAGCAGTACTTC. It is translated as CASRRRQASSYEQYF.

The chain uses TRBV5-1 and TRBJ2-3, with D possibly TRBD1 on 6 matching bases. The germline V gene has CDR1 SGHRS and CDR2 YFSETQ. The V end lost 3 bases, the J end lost 5 bases, and 13 bases lay between the germline ends. CDR3 length: 14 amino acids. CDR3 DNA: TGCGCCAGCAGCTCCACAGGGTCTCAAGATACGCAGTATTTT. Its translation is CASSSTGSQDTQYF.

The rearrangement links TRBV20-1 to TRBJ2-7; D possibly matches TRBD1 or TRBD2 (5 bases each). V lost 2 bases and J 5 bases, leaving 16 bases between the germline ends. Germline assignment: CDR1 DFQATT and CDR2 SNEGSKA (reference sequence). The CDR3 length is 14 residues. CDR3 sequence: CSARSGLFPDEQYF. The CDR3 DNA follows: TGCAGTGCTAGATCGGGGCTGTTTCCGGACGAGCAGTACTTC.

The chain couples TRBV6-1 to TRBJ1-5; 9 bases agree with TRBD1. Germline lookup yields CDR1 MNHNS and CDR2 SASEGT. Unmatched junction bases numbered 7, after V lost 5 bases and J lost 2 bases. The CDR3 contains 16 residues. The DNA of the CDR3 is TGTGCCAGCAGTTCCCGGGACAGGGAGGGCAATCAGCCCCAGCATTTT. This translates into CASSSRDREGNQPQHF.

The sample holds a few counts of this clonotype. This chain connects TRBV5-5 to TRBJ2-7; D remains ambiguous. This CDR3 contains 13 residues. Per germline, CDR1 SGHKS and CDR2 YYEKEE (reference sequence). The V end lost 2 bases, the J end lost 2 bases, and 8 bases lay between the germline ends. CDR3 sequence: CASSLTQTYEQYF. The CDR3 DNA reads TGTGCCAGCAGCTTAACCCAGACCTACGAGCAGTACTTC.

CDR3: CASSFGGHLTQETQYF. For the CDR3, the DNA is TGTGCCAGCAGCTTTGGGGGACACCTCACCCAAGAGACCCAGTACTTC. This chain joins TRBV7-9 and TRBJ2-5; TRBD1 is a possible D gene (6 bases). The CDR3 consists of 16 residues. Germline-derived CDR1 and CDR2 are SEHNR and FQNEAQ (reference sequence). Trimming took off 3 bases at V and 1 base at J, with 15 bases between the two ends.

This clonotype was found a few times. This chain joins TRBV6-5 and TRBJ2-7; the D gene is possibly TRBD2 (7 bases). The CDR3 has 16 amino acids. The V and J ends lost 2 bases and 3 bases respectively, with 17 bases between them. Per the germline V gene, CDR1 is MNHEY and CDR2 is SVGAGI. CDR3 loop: CASSYEGGGPVYEQYF. The CDR3, as DNA: TGTGCCAGCAGTTACGAGGGGGGAGGGCCAGTCTACGAGCAGTACTTC.

This sequence joins TRBV20-1 and TRBJ2-7; TRBD2 might be the D (5 bases). With 5 bases removed from V and 0 bases from J, the gap between germline ends came to 11 bases. This CDR3 region has 13 residues. The V gene's germline CDR1 is DFQATT and CDR2 SNEGSKA (reference sequence). The CDR3 nucleotides are TGCAGTGCTCAGGACTGGACCTCCTACGAGCAGTACTTC. It translates to CSAQDWTSYEQYF.

The chain employs TRBV12-3 or TRBV12-4 and TRBJ2-2, with D hard to call. This CDR3 contains 14 residues. V gave up 4 bases and J gave up 2 bases, with 8 bases separating them. CDR3 sequence (DNA): TGTGCCAGCAGTTGGGTCCAAAACACCGGGGAGCTGTTTTTT. It translates to CASSWVQNTGELFF.